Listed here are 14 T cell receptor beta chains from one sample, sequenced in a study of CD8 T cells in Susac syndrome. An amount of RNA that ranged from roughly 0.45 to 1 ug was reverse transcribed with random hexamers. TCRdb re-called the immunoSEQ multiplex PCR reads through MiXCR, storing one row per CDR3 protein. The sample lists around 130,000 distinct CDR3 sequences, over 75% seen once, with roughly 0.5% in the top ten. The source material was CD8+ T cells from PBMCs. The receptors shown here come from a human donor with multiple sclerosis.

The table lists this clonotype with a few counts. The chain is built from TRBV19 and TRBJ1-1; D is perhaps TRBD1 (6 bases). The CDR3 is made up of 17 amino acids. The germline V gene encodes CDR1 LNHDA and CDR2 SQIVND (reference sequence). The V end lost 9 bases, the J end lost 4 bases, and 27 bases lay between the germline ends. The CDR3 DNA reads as TGTGCCAGCACAGGGACTCACCTGGCTAAAGCGAGCACTGAAGCTTTCTTT. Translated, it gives CASTGTHLAKASTEAFF.

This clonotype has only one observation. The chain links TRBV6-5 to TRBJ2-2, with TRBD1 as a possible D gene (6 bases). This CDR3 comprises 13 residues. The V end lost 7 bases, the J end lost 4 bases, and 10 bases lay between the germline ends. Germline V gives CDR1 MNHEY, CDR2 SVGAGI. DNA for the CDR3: TGTGCCAGCACAGGGGTAGCCACCGGGGAGCTGTTTTTT. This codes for CASTGVATGELFF.

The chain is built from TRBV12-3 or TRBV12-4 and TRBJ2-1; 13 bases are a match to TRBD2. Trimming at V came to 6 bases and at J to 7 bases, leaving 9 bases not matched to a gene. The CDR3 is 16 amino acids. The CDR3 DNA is TGTGCCAGCAGCCGGACTAGCGGGAGTGTTATGAATGAGCAGTTCTTC. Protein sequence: CASSRTSGSVMNEQFF.

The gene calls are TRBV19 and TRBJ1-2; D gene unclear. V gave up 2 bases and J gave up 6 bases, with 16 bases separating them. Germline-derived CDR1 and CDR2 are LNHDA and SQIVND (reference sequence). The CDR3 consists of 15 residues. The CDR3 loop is CASSIIVASSDGYTF. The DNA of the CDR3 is TGTGCCAGTAGTATAATTGTCGCGAGCTCCGATGGCTACACCTTC.

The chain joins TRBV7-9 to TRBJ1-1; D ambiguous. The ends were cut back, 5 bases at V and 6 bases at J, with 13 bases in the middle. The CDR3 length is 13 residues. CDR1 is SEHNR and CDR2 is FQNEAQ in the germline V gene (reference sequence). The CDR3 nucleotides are TGTGCCAGCAGCCCGGTGAGGGTCCCTGAAGCTTTCTTT. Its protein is CASSPVRVPEAFF.

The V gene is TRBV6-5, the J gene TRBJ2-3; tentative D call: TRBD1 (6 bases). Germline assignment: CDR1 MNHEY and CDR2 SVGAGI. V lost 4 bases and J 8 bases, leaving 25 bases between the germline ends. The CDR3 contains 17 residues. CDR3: CASSFQSGGTELVTQYF. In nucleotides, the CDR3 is TGTGCCAGCAGTTTTCAATCTGGGGGCACAGAGTTGGTTACGCAGTATTTT.

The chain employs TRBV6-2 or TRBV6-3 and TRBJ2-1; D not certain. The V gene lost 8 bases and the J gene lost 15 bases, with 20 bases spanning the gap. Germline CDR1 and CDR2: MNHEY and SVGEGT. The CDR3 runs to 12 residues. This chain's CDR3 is CASYSYGSPAFF. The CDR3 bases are TGTGCCAGCTACAGTTACGGGTCCCCAGCGTTCTTC.

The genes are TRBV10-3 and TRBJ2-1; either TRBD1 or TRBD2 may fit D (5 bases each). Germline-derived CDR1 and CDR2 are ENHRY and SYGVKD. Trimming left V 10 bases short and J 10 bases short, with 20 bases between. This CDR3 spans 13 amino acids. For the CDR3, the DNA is TGTGCCAGCGGACCGGGACCACCCGGGGAGCAGTTCTTC. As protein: CASGPGPPGEQFF.

The CDR3 is CSVETRGVVFYGYTF. The CDR3, as DNA: TGCAGCGTTGAGACTCGGGGGGTCGTTTTCTATGGCTACACCTTC. The V call is TRBV29-1, the J call TRBJ1-2; maybe TRBD1 (5 bases). V lost 3 bases to trimming and J lost 4 bases, with 18 bases between them. CDR3 length equals 15 residues. Germline V gene data show CDR1 as SQVTM and CDR2 as ANQGSEA. The full variable domain, in which reference TRBV29-1 and TRBJ1-2 provide the parts outside the CDR3, is SAVISQKPSRDICQRGTSLTIQCQVDSQVTMMFWYRQQPGQSLTLIATANQGSEATYESGFVIDKFPISRPNLTFSTLTVSNMSPEDSSIYLCSVETRGVVFYGYTFGSGTRLTVV.

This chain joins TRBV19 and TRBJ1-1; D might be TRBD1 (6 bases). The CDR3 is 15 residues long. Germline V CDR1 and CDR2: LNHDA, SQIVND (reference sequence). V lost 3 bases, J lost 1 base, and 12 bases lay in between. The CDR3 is CASSMPGEWNTEAFF. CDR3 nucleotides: TGTGCCAGTAGTATGCCAGGGGAGTGGAACACTGAAGCTTTCTTT.

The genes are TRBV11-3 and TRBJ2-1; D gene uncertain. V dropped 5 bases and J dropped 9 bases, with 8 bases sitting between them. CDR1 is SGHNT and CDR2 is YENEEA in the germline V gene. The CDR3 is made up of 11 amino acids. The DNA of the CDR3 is TGTGCCAGCAGCCCCCTAGGTGAGCAGTTCTTC. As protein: CASSPLGEQFF.

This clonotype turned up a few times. CDR3 amino acids: CASSFAGGPAGEQYV. CDR3 sequence (DNA): TGTGCCAGCAGCTTCGCGGGAGGGCCGGCAGGTGAGCAGTACGTC. The V call is TRBV7-9, the J call TRBJ2-7, with 9 bases fitting TRBD2. After removal of 3 bases from V and 7 bases from J, the junction contained 10 bases not matched to a gene. Germline-derived CDR1 and CDR2 are SEHNR and FQNEAQ (reference sequence). This CDR3 is built from 15 residues.

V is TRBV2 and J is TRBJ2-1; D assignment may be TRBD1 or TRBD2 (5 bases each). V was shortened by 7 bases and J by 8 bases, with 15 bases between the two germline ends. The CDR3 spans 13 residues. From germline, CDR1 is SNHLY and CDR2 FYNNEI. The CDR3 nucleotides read TGTGCCAGCACCGAGGGGCAGTTCGATGAGCAGTTCTTC. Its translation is CASTEGQFDEQFF.

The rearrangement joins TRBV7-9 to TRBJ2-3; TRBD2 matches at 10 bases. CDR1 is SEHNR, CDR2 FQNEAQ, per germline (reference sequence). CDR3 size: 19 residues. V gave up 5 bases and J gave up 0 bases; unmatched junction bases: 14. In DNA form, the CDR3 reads TGTGCCAGCAGCGAGGCTCTAGCGGGGGCCTTATCTAGCACAGATACGCAGTATTTT. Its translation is CASSEALAGALSSTDTQYF.